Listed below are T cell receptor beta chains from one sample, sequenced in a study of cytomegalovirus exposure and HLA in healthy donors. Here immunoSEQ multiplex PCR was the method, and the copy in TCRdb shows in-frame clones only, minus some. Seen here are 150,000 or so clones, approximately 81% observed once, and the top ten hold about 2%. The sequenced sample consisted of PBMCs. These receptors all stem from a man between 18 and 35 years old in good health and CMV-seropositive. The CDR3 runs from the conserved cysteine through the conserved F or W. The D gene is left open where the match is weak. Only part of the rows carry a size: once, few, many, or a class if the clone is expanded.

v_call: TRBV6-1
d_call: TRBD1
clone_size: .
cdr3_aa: CASSPDRGPAQPQHF

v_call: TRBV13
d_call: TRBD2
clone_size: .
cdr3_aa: CASSLTGTSGGAGTQYF

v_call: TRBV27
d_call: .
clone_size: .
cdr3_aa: CASSLVGFREVSPLHF

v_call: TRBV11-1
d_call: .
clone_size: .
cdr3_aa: CASSLVGGSTDTQYF

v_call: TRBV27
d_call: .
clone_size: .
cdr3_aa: CASSLWWGETNTGELFF

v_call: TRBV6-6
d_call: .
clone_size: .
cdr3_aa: CASSPPGGSNQPQHF

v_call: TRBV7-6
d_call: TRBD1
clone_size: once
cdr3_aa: CASSTGTGHTAGNTIYF

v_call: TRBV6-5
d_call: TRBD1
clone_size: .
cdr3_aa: CASAGTARANYGYTF

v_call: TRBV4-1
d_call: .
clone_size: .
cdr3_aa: CASSQAPTLIYEQFF

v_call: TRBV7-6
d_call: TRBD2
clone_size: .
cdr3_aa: CASSAGGPSVGEQFF

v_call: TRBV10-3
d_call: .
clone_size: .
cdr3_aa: CAISDPAGELFF

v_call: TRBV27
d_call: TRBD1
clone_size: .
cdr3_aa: CASSRGGDTEAFF